This is a list of T cell receptor beta chains from one sample in a study of blood T cell repertoires in COVID-19. Libraries were prepared by immunoSEQ multiplex PCR; TCRdb keeps only in-frame clonotypes and omits some of them. The sample yields fewer than 200,000 clones, about 75% seen once. The sequenced sample consisted of peripheral blood. The source of these receptors is a woman between 70 and 85 years old with acute or convalescent COVID-19. Both conserved end residues are part of each CDR3. D genes are given only for firm matches. Rows may omit the clone size; those that give it use once, few, many or a size class.

V	length	D	J	size	CDR3	DNA
TRBV18	15	NA	TRBJ1-1	once	CASSPPGRVNTEAFF	TGTGCCAGCTCACCACCTGGCAGGGTGAACACTGAAGCTTTCTTT
TRBV24-1	16	TRBD2	TRBJ2-1	NA	CATSELGTSVYNEQFF	TGTGCCACCAGTGAGCTGGGGACTAGCGTTTACAATGAGCAGTTCTTC
TRBV10-3	13	NA	TRBJ2-5	NA	CAISEAGQETQYF	TGTGCCATCAGTGAGGCAGGCCAAGAGACCCAGTACTTC
TRBV7-3	18	TRBD2	TRBJ2-3	NA	CASSLGSGTSGNTDTQYF	TGTGCCAGCAGCTTGGGTTCTGGGACTAGCGGGAATACAGATACGCAGTATTTT
TRBV15	13	NA	TRBJ1-1	NA	CATSISPWSEAFF	TGTGCCACCAGCATTTCCCCCTGGAGTGAAGCTTTCTTT
TRBV28	13	NA	TRBJ2-3	NA	CASPWGRTDTQYF	TGTGCCAGCCCTTGGGGCCGAACAGATACGCAGTATTTT
TRBV7-8	19	NA	TRBJ1-2	NA	CASSAGGWIGGSHLYGYTF	TGTGCCAGCTCAGCAGGAGGGTGGATTGGGGGGTCCCACCTTTATGGCTACACCTTC
TRBV7-9	14	NA	TRBJ1-1	NA	CASSTLTGNTEAFF	TGTGCCAGCAGCACACTTACAGGGAACACTGAAGCTTTCTTT
TRBV18	14	NA	TRBJ2-3	NA	CASSLGQSTDTQYF	TGTGCCAGCTCATTGGGGCAGAGCACAGATACGCAGTATTTT
TRBV5-5	15	NA	TRBJ2-1	NA	CASSLAGESYNEQFF	TGTGCCAGCAGCTTGGCAGGGGAATCCTACAATGAGCAGTTCTTC
TRBV2	14	NA	TRBJ2-3	once	CASRVNSPGDTQYF	TGTGCCAGCAGGGTCAACAGCCCTGGGGATACGCAGTATTTT
TRBV14	17	NA	TRBJ1-2	NA	CASSQSWSKQGVYGYTF	TGTGCCAGCAGCCAATCTTGGTCAAAACAGGGCGTCTATGGCTACACCTTC
TRBV5-1	19	NA	TRBJ2-1	NA	CASSLFRTGIGSPQDEQFF	TGCGCCAGCAGCTTGTTCAGGACGGGTATCGGGAGTCCCCAGGATGAGCAGTTCTTC
TRBV9	11	NA	TRBJ1-1	NA	CASSRDTEAFF	TGTGCCAGCAGTCGTGACACTGAAGCTTTCTTT
TRBV7-3	12	NA	TRBJ2-3	NA	CASSPLGGTQYF	TGTGCCAGCAGCCCCCTAGGGGGTACGCAGTATTTT
TRBV7-3	14	TRBD1	TRBJ2-7	NA	CASSLSRDRGEQYF	TGTGCCAGCAGCTTATCCAGGGACAGGGGCGAGCAGTACTTC
TRBV6-5	12	NA	TRBJ1-2	NA	CASRDSNYGYTF	TGTGCCAGCAGGGACAGCAACTATGGCTACACCTTC
TRBV9	16	TRBD2	TRBJ2-3	NA	CASSGVGGLATDTQYF	TGTGCCAGCAGCGGTGTCGGGGGACTAGCAACAGATACGCAGTATTTT
TRBV10-3	16	TRBD1	TRBJ2-5	NA	CAISVSPGTGQETQYF	TGTGCCATCAGTGTATCCCCTGGGACAGGTCAAGAGACCCAGTACTTC
TRBV10-1	15	TRBD2	TRBJ2-3	NA	CAIGQGGQGPDTQYF	TGCGCCATCGGGCAGGGAGGGCAGGGCCCAGATACGCAGTATTTT
TRBV2	12	NA	TRBJ2-7	NA	CASTGGTYEQYF	TGTGCCAGCACTGGAGGGACTTACGAGCAGTACTTC
TRBV6-1	20	NA	TRBJ1-6	NA	CASSEASGWGVGSYNSPLHF	TGTGCCAGCAGTGAAGCTTCGGGGTGGGGGGTAGGCTCCTATAATTCACCCCTCCACTTT
TRBV3-1/TRBV3-2	14	NA	TRBJ2-7	few	CASSQAGRGYEQYF	TGTGCCAGCAGCCAAGCGGGCAGGGGCTACGAGCAGTACTTC
TRBV7-3	15	TRBD2	TRBJ2-3	NA	CASSFGGRASDTQYF	TGTGCCAGCAGCTTCGGCGGGAGGGCTTCGGATACGCAGTATTTT
TRBV9	14	TRBD1	TRBJ1-2	NA	CASSEGGQGYGYTF	TGTGCCAGCAGCGAGGGGGGACAGGGCTATGGCTACACCTTC
TRBV5-3	13	NA	TRBJ2-7	NA	CARSHLGAYEQYF	TGTGCCAGAAGCCACCTGGGCGCCTACGAGCAGTACTTC
TRBV7-3	15	NA	TRBJ2-3	NA	CASSLKSGRVDTQYF	TGTGCCAGCAGCTTAAAGTCCGGGAGAGTGGATACGCAGTATTTT
TRBV30	13	NA	TRBJ1-5	NA	CAWRDSPNQPQHF	TGTGCCTGGAGAGACAGTCCCAATCAGCCCCAGCATTTT
TRBV3-1/TRBV3-2	14	TRBD2	TRBJ2-1	NA	CASSGLAGVYEQFF	TGTGCCAGCTCGGGACTAGCGGGAGTCTATGAGCAGTTCTTC
TRBV10-3	16	TRBD1	TRBJ1-4	NA	CAISTGTGATNEKLFF	TGTGCCATCAGTACCGGGACAGGGGCAACTAATGAAAAACTGTTTTTT
TRBV6-6	14	NA	TRBJ2-7	NA	CASSYGARGDEQYF	TGTGCCAGCAGTTACGGTGCCAGGGGGGACGAGCAGTACTTC
TRBV5-5	13	NA	TRBJ2-5	NA	CASSLISVETQYF	TGTGCCAGCAGCTTAATTTCTGTAGAGACCCAGTACTTC
TRBV19	14	NA	TRBJ1-4	NA	CASSALGVREKLFF	TGTGCCAGTAGTGCCCTAGGGGTTCGAGAAAAACTGTTTTTT
TRBV11-1	15	NA	TRBJ1-1	NA	CASSLTGTPNTEAFF	TGTGCCAGCAGCTTAACAGGGACCCCGAACACTGAAGCTTTCTTT
TRBV2	15	TRBD1	TRBJ2-1	few	CASSLGQGAYNEQFF	TGTGCCAGCAGTCTGGGACAGGGAGCCTACAATGAGCAGTTCTTC
TRBV2	15	TRBD1	TRBJ1-1	NA	CASSGQGSIGTEAFF	TGTGCCAGCAGTGGACAGGGCTCTATAGGAACTGAAGCTTTCTTT
TRBV5-4	14	NA	TRBJ2-5	NA	CASSWAGFRETQYF	TGTGCCAGCAGCTGGGCGGGGTTTCGGGAGACCCAGTACTTC
TRBV6-2/TRBV6-3	16	NA	TRBJ1-1	NA	CASSYKDGKMNTEAFF	TGTGCCAGCAGTTACAAGGACGGGAAAATGAACACTGAAGCTTTCTTT
TRBV3-1/TRBV3-2	17	TRBD2	TRBJ2-3	NA	CASSRGTSGRVSDTQYF	TGTGCCAGCAGCCGCGGGACTAGCGGGAGGGTCTCAGATACGCAGTATTTT
TRBV12-3/TRBV12-4	13	NA	TRBJ1-5	NA	CASSPTEYQPQHF	TGTGCCAGCAGTCCGACAGAGTATCAGCCCCAGCATTTT
TRBV19	14	NA	TRBJ1-3	NA	CASSDPGVKNTIYF	TGTGCCAGTAGTGATCCAGGGGTAAAGAACACCATATATTTT
TRBV13	14	NA	TRBJ2-3	few	CASSLAGATDTQYF	TGTGCCAGCAGCTTAGCGGGAGCGACAGATACGCAGTATTTT
TRBV11-3	13	TRBD2	TRBJ2-1	NA	CASSSGLYNEQFF	TGTGCCAGCTCTAGCGGACTTTACAATGAGCAGTTCTTC
TRBV21-1	16	NA	TRBJ2-1	NA	CASSKDGSLCAGEQFF	TGTGCCAGCAGCAAAGATGGGAGTCTTTGCGCGGGTGAGCAGTTCTTC